Detailed here is one T cell receptor beta chain. Generated by immunoSEQ multiplex PCR, the TCRdb table keeps only in-frame clones and is missing some. The sample lists more than 40,000 clones, about 94% occurring once. The V gene's germline CDR1 is SGHVS and CDR2 FNYEAQ. V was shortened by 7 bases and J by 10 bases, with 26 bases between the two germline ends. CDR3 length: 16 residues. The entry originates in a study of T cell changes during pregnancy in multiple sclerosis. This rearrangement joins TRBV7-6 to TRBJ2-1; a possible D gene is TRBD2 (7 bases). The starting material was CD8+ T cells from peripheral blood mononuclear cells, obtained in the first trimester of pregnancy. The TCR was taken from a female donor with multiple sclerosis, enrolled in a pregnancy study. The CDR3 is CASTPGEGGADWEQFF. The CDR3 DNA sequence: TGTGCCAGCACCCCAGGGGAGGGGGGGGCGGACTGGGAGCAGTTCTTC.